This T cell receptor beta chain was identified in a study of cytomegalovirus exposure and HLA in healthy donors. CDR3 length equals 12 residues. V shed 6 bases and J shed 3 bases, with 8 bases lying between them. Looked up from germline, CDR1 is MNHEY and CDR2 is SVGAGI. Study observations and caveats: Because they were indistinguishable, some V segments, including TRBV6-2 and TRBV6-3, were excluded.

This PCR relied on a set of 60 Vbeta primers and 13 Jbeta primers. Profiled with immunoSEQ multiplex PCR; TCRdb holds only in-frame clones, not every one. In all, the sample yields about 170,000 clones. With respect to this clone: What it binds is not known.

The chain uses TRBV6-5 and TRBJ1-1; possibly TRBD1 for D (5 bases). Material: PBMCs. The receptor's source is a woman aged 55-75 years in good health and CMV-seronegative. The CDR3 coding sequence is TGTGCCAGCAGGTGGGGGGACACTGAAGCTTTCTTT. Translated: CASRWGDTEAFF.